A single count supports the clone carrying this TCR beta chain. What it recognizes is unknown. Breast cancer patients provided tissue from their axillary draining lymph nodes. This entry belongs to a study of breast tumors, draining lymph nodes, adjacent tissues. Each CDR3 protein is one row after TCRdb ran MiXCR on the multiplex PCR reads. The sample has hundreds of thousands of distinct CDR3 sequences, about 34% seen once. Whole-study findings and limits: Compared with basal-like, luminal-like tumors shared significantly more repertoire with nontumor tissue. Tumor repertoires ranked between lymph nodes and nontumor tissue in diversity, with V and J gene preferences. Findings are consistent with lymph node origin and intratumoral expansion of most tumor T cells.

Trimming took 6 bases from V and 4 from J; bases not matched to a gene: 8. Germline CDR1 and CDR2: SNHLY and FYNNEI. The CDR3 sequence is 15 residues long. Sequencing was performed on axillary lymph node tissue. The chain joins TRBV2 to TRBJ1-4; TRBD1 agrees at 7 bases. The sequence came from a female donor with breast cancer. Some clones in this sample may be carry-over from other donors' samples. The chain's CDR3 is CASRRDSFNNEKLFF. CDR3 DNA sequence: TGTGCCAGCAGGAGGGACAGCTTTAATAATGAAAAACTGTTTTTT.